One and the same sample provided the 21 T cell receptor beta chains below, sequenced in a study of identical twins. MiXCR was run by TCRdb on the 5' RACE reads, yielding one entry per CDR3 protein. The sample has approximately 260,000 distinct CDR3 sequences, about 14% seen once; the top ten hold 7% to 9%. Input material: memory (CD45RO+) T cells sorted from blood. The receptors come from a woman under 30 in good health.

This clonotype came up a few times. The chain recombines TRBV25-1 with TRBJ2-1, with 11 bases lining up with TRBD2. The CDR3 is 17 amino acids. The germline gives CDR1 MGHDK, CDR2 SYGVNS. The ends lost 2 bases at V and 2 bases at J; junction bases unmatched: 5. The CDR3 sequence is CASSEPNSGRAYNEQFF. CDR3 nucleotide sequence: TGTGCCAGCAGTGAACCCAATAGCGGGAGGGCCTACAATGAGCAGTTCTTC. Supplemented by reference TRBV25-1 and TRBJ2-1, the full variable domain reads EADIYQTPRYLVIGTGKKITLECSQTMGHDKMYWYQQDPGMELHLIHYSYGVNSTEKGDLSSESTVSRIRTEHFPLTLESARPSHTSQYLCASSEPNSGRAYNEQFFGPGTRLTVL.

The table lists this clonotype with a few counts. The gene calls are TRBV18 and TRBJ2-5; D might be TRBD1 or TRBD2, each matching 6 bases. The V end was cut by 0 bases, the J end by 5 bases, with 7 bases between. The germline V gene encodes CDR1 KGHSH and CDR2 LQKENI. The CDR3 sequence is 13 residues long. The CDR3 here is CASSPPGGETQYF. The DNA of the CDR3 is TGTGCCAGCTCACCACCAGGGGGGGAGACCCAGTACTTC.

This chain joins TRBV11-2 and TRBJ2-1; TRBD2 agrees at 8 bases. The germline gives CDR1 SGHAT, CDR2 FQNNGV. The CDR3 length is 15 residues. V shed 2 bases, J shed 8 bases, and the junction held 8 bases outside the gene matches. CDR3 sequence (DNA): TGTGCCAGCAGCTTAAGGACTAGCATATTCGATGAGCAGTTCTTC. Translation gives CASSLRTSIFDEQFF.

This clonotype was seen a single time. J is TRBJ1-2 and V is TRBV27; 9 bases are a match to TRBD1. V dropped 0 bases and J dropped 7; count of bases not matched to a gene: 9. Germline V gene sequence: CDR1 MNHEY, CDR2 SMNVEV (reference sequence). The CDR3 sequence is 16 residues long. The CDR3 DNA is TGTGCCAGCAGTTTATCGGCTTGGGACAGGGCTTCTGGCTACACCTTC. It yields the protein CASSLSAWDRASGYTF.

This clonotype has a handful of counts. The V gene is TRBV11-2, the J gene TRBJ2-1; tentatively, D is TRBD1 (6 bases). CDR1 is SGHAT and CDR2 is FQNNGV in the germline V gene. Trimming removed 1 base from V and 9 bases from J, with 13 bases in between. This CDR3 is 14 amino acids long. The CDR3 coding sequence is TGTGCCAGCAGCTTAGTCAGGGGTAAGCGTGAGCAGTTCTTC. It codes for CASSLVRGKREQFF.

DNA of the CDR3: TGTGCCAGCAGCTCCTACGGGGGCTACGAGCAGTACTTC. Protein sequence: CASSSYGGYEQYF. This chain links TRBV5-8 with TRBJ2-7, with a weak D call TRBD2 (6 bases). Germline CDR1 reads SGHTS; CDR2 reads YDEGEE. V dropped 3 bases and J dropped 3 bases, with 10 bases sitting between them. The CDR3 extends over 13 amino acids.

This clonotype has a count of ten or more. The V gene is TRBV7-3, the J gene TRBJ1-1; D is unresolved. Trimming pared 0 bases from V and 3 bases from J, leaving 8 bases between. Germline V gene sequence: CDR1 SGHTA, CDR2 FQGTGA. The CDR3 is made up of 14 amino acids. The CDR3 nucleotides are TGTGCCAGCAGCTTAACAGGGATTTACACTGAAGCTTTCTTT. It translates to CASSLTGIYTEAFF.

The rearrangement uses TRBV10-2 and TRBJ2-1; 12 positions agree with TRBD2. The CDR3 covers 15 residues. CDR1 and CDR2 from the germline V gene are WSHSY and SAAADI. V was clipped by 7 bases and J by 7 bases; unmatched bases: 8. CDR3 nucleotides: TGCGCCAGCAAAAAGACTAGCGGGAGTAGGAATGAGCAGTTCTTC. It codes for CASKKTSGSRNEQFF.

The chain joins TRBV6-2 or TRBV6-3 to TRBJ2-7; D possibly corresponds to TRBD1 (5 bases). Trimming cost V 6 bases and J 0 bases, with 18 bases left between them. The CDR3 is made up of 16 amino acids. CDR1 is MNHEY and CDR2 is SVGEGT in the germline V gene. CDR3 DNA: TGTGCCAGCAGCCCCCACCGTACAGGAAGCTCCTACGAGCAGTACTTC. The encoded protein is CASSPHRTGSSYEQYF.

V usage is TRBV4-2 and J usage is TRBJ2-2; 12 nucleotides line up with TRBD2. J gave up 3 bases and V 5 bases, and 7 bases lay outside the gene matches. The CDR3 contains 17 residues. Germline CDR1 is LGHNA and CDR2 is YNFKEQ. This CDR3 is CASSTLAGGRDTGELFF. CDR3 bases: TGTGCCAGCAGCACCCTAGCGGGGGGGCGGGACACCGGGGAGCTGTTTTTT.

The chain is built from TRBV11-2 and TRBJ1-5; D call uncertain. The germline V and J ends were trimmed by 1 base and 3 bases, with 4 bases remaining between them. Germline CDR1 SGHAT, CDR2 FQNNGV. The CDR3 has 13 residues. CDR3 sequence (DNA): TGTGCCAGCAGCTTAGCGGTCAATCAGCCCCAGCATTTT. Residues: CASSLAVNQPQHF.

This clonotype has just a few counts. The genes are TRBV12-3 or TRBV12-4 and TRBJ2-7; D may be TRBD1 (5 bases). The V end lost 0 bases, the J end lost 6 bases, and 12 bases lay between the germline ends. The CDR3 has 14 amino acids. CDR3 region: CASSLAAGLGEQYF. The CDR3 DNA reads as TGTGCCAGCAGTTTAGCGGCAGGGCTGGGCGAGCAGTACTTC.

The chain combines TRBV2 with TRBJ2-1; either TRBD1 or TRBD2 may fit D (5 bases each). Trimming shortened V by 6 bases and J by 7 bases, and 19 bases separated the two germline ends. Germline CDR1 reads SNHLY; CDR2 reads FYNNEI. The CDR3 contains 15 residues. The CDR3 is CASRAGTSPGNEQFF. In DNA, the CDR3 is TGTGCCAGCAGGGCCGGGACCTCGCCGGGAAATGAGCAGTTCTTC.

This clonotype occurred a few times. V gene TRBV20-1 combines with J gene TRBJ2-3, with 9 bases that match TRBD2. The CDR3 loop spans 19 amino acids. CDR1 DFQATT and CDR2 SNEGSKA come from the germline V gene (reference sequence). Losses at the gene ends were 2 bases for V and 1 base for J; bases not matched to a gene: 16. The CDR3 sequence: CSARIFGAGGTPRTDTQYF. The CDR3 DNA reads as TGCAGTGCTAGAATATTTGGAGCGGGGGGAACCCCCCGCACAGATACGCAGTATTTT.

This clonotype was seen a few times. The V gene is TRBV6-1, the J gene TRBJ1-2; D call uncertain. Germline CDR1 is MNHNS and CDR2 is SASEGT. Between the trimmed V and J ends, which lost 6 bases and 3 bases, there was a span of 17 bases. The CDR3 length is 15 residues. The CDR3 DNA reads TGTGCCAGCAGAAGCCAGACAAGGACTCACTATGGCTACACCTTC. The encoded protein is CASRSQTRTHYGYTF.

V gene TRBV28 combines with J gene TRBJ1-1; D gene uncertain. The CDR3 is 14 amino acids. V lost 2 bases to trimming and J lost 0 bases, with 7 bases between them. Per germline, CDR1 MDHEN and CDR2 SYDVKM. The CDR3 DNA is TGTGCCAGCAGTTTAACACAGTTGAACACTGAAGCTTTCTTT. Translated, it gives CASSLTQLNTEAFF. The whole variable domain, remainder taken from reference TRBV28 and TRBJ1-1, is DVKVTQSSRYLVKRTGEKVFLECVQDMDHENMFWYRQDPGLGLRLIYFSYDVKMKEKGDIPEGYSVSREKKERFSLILESASTNQTSMYLCASSLTQLNTEAFFGQGTRLTVV.

This clonotype was detected ten times or more. The chain is built from TRBV29-1 and TRBJ2-5, with no clear D. In germline, CDR1 is SQVTM, CDR2 ANQGSEA. This CDR3 has 12 amino acids. The V and J ends lost 4 bases and 5 bases respectively, with 11 bases between them. This chain's CDR3 is CSVVKGGETQYF. The DNA of the CDR3 is TGCAGCGTTGTTAAGGGTGGGGAGACCCAGTACTTC.

This clonotype was detected only a few times. The rearrangement uses TRBV29-1 and TRBJ2-1; 9 nucleotides match TRBD2. V was clipped by 4 bases and J by 6 bases; unmatched bases: 7. The CDR3 is 14 residues long. Germline lookup yields CDR1 SQVTM and CDR2 ANQGSEA. The CDR3, as DNA: TGCAGCGTTGCGGGCGGGAGGGGCGTCAATGAGCAGTTCTTC. Its protein product is CSVAGGRGVNEQFF.

This clonotype has only a few counts. This rearrangement joins TRBV29-1 to TRBJ1-1; the D gene is possibly TRBD1 (5 bases). There are 14 residues in the CDR3. Germline V lookup: CDR1 SQVTM, CDR2 ANQGSEA. Trimming stripped 6 bases from V and 0 bases from J, with 14 bases between. The CDR3 coding sequence is TGCAGCGTGCGGGACTATAAAATGAACACTGAAGCTTTCTTT. Its protein is CSVRDYKMNTEAFF.

The chain couples TRBV7-2 to TRBJ2-7; D uncertain. The CDR3 length is 15 residues. Looked up from germline, CDR1 is SGHTA and CDR2 is FQGNSA. Trimming took 5 bases from V and 2 from J, leaving 16 bases between them. The CDR3 region has the DNA TGTGCCAGCAGCCTCACCCGGGCCATAACCTACGAGCAGTACTTC. This translates into CASSLTRAITYEQYF. Drawing the rest from reference TRBV7-2 and TRBJ2-7, the complete variable domain is GAGVSQSPSNKVTEKGKDVELRCDPISGHTALYWYRQSLGQGLEFLIYFQGNSAPDKSGLPSDRFSAERTGGSVSTLTIQRTQQEDSAVYLCASSLTRAITYEQYFGPGTRLTVT.

The chain combines TRBV28 with TRBJ1-4; D perhaps matches TRBD1 (5 bases). CDR1 and CDR2 from the germline V gene are MDHEN and SYDVKM. This CDR3 contains 12 residues. V was trimmed by 6 bases and J by 15 bases, leaving 17 bases between them. The CDR3 loop reads CASSLPSGFVFF. DNA for the CDR3: TGTGCCAGCAGCTTACCCTCAGGGTTTGTGTTTTTT.